This is a list of T cell receptor beta chains from one sample in a study of pediatric ulcerative colitis. Here immunoSEQ multiplex PCR was the method, and the copy in TCRdb shows in-frame clones only, minus some. Counted here are 16,000 or so clones, roughly 69% occurring once; the ten biggest clones make up roughly 7.2%. The sample taken for sequencing was gut tissue. These TCRs come from a boy aged 5-17 years with moderate ulcerative colitis. The CDR3 runs from the conserved cysteine through the conserved F or W. A D gene is named only where the DNA matches it firmly. Some rows mark clone size as missing; the rest say once, few, many or name a class of expanded clone.

d_gene: NA
j_gene: TRBJ1-2
abundance: once
v_gene: TRBV9
CDR3aa: CASSVGPRDKLYGYTF
CDR3nt: TGTGCCAGCAGCGTAGGCCCCCGGGACAAACTCTATGGCTACACCTTC

d_gene: NA
j_gene: TRBJ2-3
abundance: once
v_gene: TRBV27
CDR3aa: CASSSGLDLDTQYF
CDR3nt: TGTGCCAGCAGTAGCGGACTCGACTTGGATACGCAGTATTTT

d_gene: TRBD1
j_gene: TRBJ2-1
abundance: once
v_gene: TRBV2
CDR3aa: CTSLSDRGNRRQFF
CDR3nt: TGTACCAGCTTATCTGACAGGGGGAATAGGAGGCAGTTCTTC

d_gene: NA
j_gene: TRBJ2-1
abundance: NA
v_gene: TRBV10-2
CDR3aa: CASSESEESTNEQFF
CDR3nt: TGCGCCAGCAGTGAGTCAGAGGAGTCTACAAATGAGCAGTTCTTC

d_gene: NA
j_gene: TRBJ1-4
abundance: NA
v_gene: TRBV9
CDR3aa: CASSAEDRGNEKLFF
CDR3nt: TGTGCCAGCAGCGCGGAGGACCGTGGCAATGAAAAACTGTTTTTT

d_gene: NA
j_gene: TRBJ1-6
abundance: NA
v_gene: TRBV7-9
CDR3aa: CASSLWASWSPLHF
CDR3nt: TGTGCCAGCAGCTTGTGGGCCTCTTGGTCACCCCTCCACTTT

d_gene: NA
j_gene: TRBJ2-3
abundance: NA
v_gene: TRBV18
CDR3aa: CASSPRTKDTQYF
CDR3nt: TGTGCCAGCTCACCGAGGACAAAAGATACGCAGTATTTT

d_gene: NA
j_gene: TRBJ2-7
abundance: few
v_gene: TRBV2
CDR3aa: CASTGDPNYEQYF
CDR3nt: TGTGCCAGCACTGGGGATCCTAACTACGAGCAGTACTTC

d_gene: TRBD2
j_gene: TRBJ2-7
abundance: NA
v_gene: TRBV9
CDR3aa: CASSVGVGDYGETEYF
CDR3nt: TGTGCCAGCAGCGTAGGGGTGGGGGACTATGGGGAGACGGAGTACTTC

d_gene: NA
j_gene: TRBJ2-7
abundance: once
v_gene: TRBV7-2
CDR3aa: CASTPEGEWYEQYF
CDR3nt: TGTGCCAGCACTCCCGAGGGGGAGTGGTATGAGCAGTACTTC

d_gene: NA
j_gene: TRBJ2-3
abundance: few
v_gene: TRBV5-1
CDR3aa: CASSFSRDTQYF
CDR3nt: TGCGCCAGCAGCTTCTCAAGGGATACGCAGTATTTT

d_gene: NA
j_gene: TRBJ2-1
abundance: NA
v_gene: TRBV15
CDR3aa: CATSRKSGNEQFF
CDR3nt: TGTGCCACCAGCAGAAAAAGCGGAAATGAGCAGTTCTTC

d_gene: TRBD2
j_gene: TRBJ2-5
abundance: NA
v_gene: TRBV19
CDR3aa: CASSIGLAGVWETQYF
CDR3nt: TGTGCCAGTAGTATAGGACTAGCGGGAGTCTGGGAGACCCAGTACTTC

d_gene: TRBD2
j_gene: TRBJ2-1
abundance: NA
v_gene: TRBV2
CDR3aa: CASSPRTSRRSYNEQFF
CDR3nt: TGTGCCAGCAGTCCTCGGACTAGCCGACGCTCCTACAATGAGCAGTTCTTC

d_gene: NA
j_gene: TRBJ2-3
abundance: NA
v_gene: TRBV2
CDR3aa: CASSEAEGHKYF
CDR3nt: TGTGCCAGCAGTGAAGCAGAAGGACATAAGTATTTT

d_gene: NA
j_gene: TRBJ2-7
abundance: NA
v_gene: TRBV6-5
CDR3aa: CASSYSLGEQYF
CDR3nt: TGTGCCAGCAGTTACTCGCTCGGGGAGCAGTACTTC

d_gene: NA
j_gene: TRBJ2-1
abundance: NA
v_gene: TRBV25-1
CDR3aa: CASRGPWNNEQFF
CDR3nt: TGTGCCAGCAGGGGACCCTGGAACAATGAGCAGTTCTTC

d_gene: TRBD1
j_gene: TRBJ1-1
abundance: NA
v_gene: TRBV7-9
CDR3aa: CASSLEGTANEAFF
CDR3nt: TGTGCCAGCAGCTTAGAAGGGACAGCTAATGAAGCTTTCTTT

d_gene: TRBD2
j_gene: TRBJ2-3
abundance: NA
v_gene: TRBV5-1
CDR3aa: CASSRIGGGRSDTQYF
CDR3nt: TGCGCCAGCAGCCGCATCGGCGGGGGGAGGTCAGATACGCAGTATTTT

d_gene: NA
j_gene: TRBJ2-4
abundance: once
v_gene: TRBV7-8
CDR3aa: CASSLLIWGRNIQYF
CDR3nt: TGTGCCAGCAGCTTACTTATATGGGGTCGGAACATTCAGTACTTC

d_gene: NA
j_gene: TRBJ2-2
abundance: NA
v_gene: TRBV10-2
CDR3aa: CASSESRVVGELFF
CDR3nt: TGCGCCAGCAGTGAGTCGAGGGTCGTCGGGGAGCTGTTTTTT

d_gene: TRBD2
j_gene: TRBJ2-5
abundance: NA
v_gene: TRBV4-2
CDR3aa: CASSQIKGTIQETQYF
CDR3nt: TGTGCCAGCAGCCAAATTAAAGGGACTATTCAAGAGACCCAGTACTTC

d_gene: NA
j_gene: TRBJ2-1
abundance: NA
v_gene: TRBV27
CDR3aa: CASIRRGGEQFF
CDR3nt: TGTGCCAGCATCCGACGGGGCGGCGAGCAGTTCTTC

d_gene: NA
j_gene: TRBJ1-2
abundance: few
v_gene: TRBV6-4
CDR3aa: CASSDAQGLGYTF
CDR3nt: TGTGCCAGCAGTGACGCCCAGGGGCTTGGCTACACCTTC

d_gene: TRBD1
j_gene: TRBJ2-7
abundance: few
v_gene: TRBV2
CDR3aa: CASSDLKMLGQVSYEQYF
CDR3nt: TGTGCCAGCAGTGATCTTAAAATGTTAGGACAGGTCTCCTACGAGCAGTACTTC

d_gene: TRBD2
j_gene: TRBJ2-1
abundance: NA
v_gene: TRBV7-9
CDR3aa: CASRKRGRGGMDEQFF
CDR3nt: TGTGCCAGCAGAAAAAGGGGTCGCGGGGGGATGGATGAGCAGTTCTTC

d_gene: NA
j_gene: TRBJ1-5
abundance: NA
v_gene: TRBV18
CDR3aa: CASSPNLGEPQHF
CDR3nt: TGTGCCAGCTCACCAAATCTGGGGGAGCCCCAGCATTTT

d_gene: NA
j_gene: TRBJ1-2
abundance: NA
v_gene: TRBV5-6
CDR3aa: CASSGGTRIYYGYTF
CDR3nt: TGTGCCAGCAGTGGAGGGACAAGGATATACTATGGCTACACCTTC

d_gene: TRBD2
j_gene: TRBJ2-3
abundance: few
v_gene: TRBV5-1
CDR3aa: CASSLAGGYTDTQYF
CDR3nt: TGCGCCAGCAGCTTGGCGGGAGGGTACACAGATACGCAGTATTTT

d_gene: TRBD2
j_gene: TRBJ2-1
abundance: NA
v_gene: TRBV5-6
CDR3aa: CASSLFSGGSPYYNEQFF
CDR3nt: TGTGCCAGCAGCTTGTTCAGCGGGGGCTCCCCCTACTACAATGAGCAGTTCTTC

d_gene: NA
j_gene: TRBJ2-7
abundance: NA
v_gene: TRBV5-6
CDR3aa: CASSFQTGSREQYF
CDR3nt: TGTGCCAGCAGTTTCCAAACAGGGTCTCGAGAGCAGTACTTC

d_gene: NA
j_gene: TRBJ1-1
abundance: NA
v_gene: TRBV5-6
CDR3aa: CASSENRAPKNTEAFF
CDR3nt: TGTGCCAGCAGCGAAAACAGGGCCCCTAAGAACACTGAAGCTTTCTTT

d_gene: NA
j_gene: TRBJ1-2
abundance: NA
v_gene: TRBV6-1
CDR3aa: CASSGRWGQSFNYGYTF
CDR3nt: TGTGCCAGCAGTGGACGGTGGGGACAATCTTTCAACTATGGCTACACCTTC

d_gene: TRBD1
j_gene: TRBJ2-1
abundance: NA
v_gene: TRBV5-6
CDR3aa: CASRLPGTGTNEQFF
CDR3nt: TGTGCCAGCAGATTGCCTGGGACAGGAACCAATGAGCAGTTCTTC

d_gene: NA
j_gene: TRBJ1-1
abundance: NA
v_gene: TRBV5-1
CDR3aa: CASRGERGTEAFF
CDR3nt: TGCGCCAGCAGAGGGGAGAGAGGAACTGAAGCTTTCTTT

d_gene: NA
j_gene: TRBJ1-5
abundance: NA
v_gene: TRBV19
CDR3aa: CASSILQGFGNQPQHF
CDR3nt: TGTGCCAGTAGTATCTTGCAGGGGTTCGGCAATCAGCCCCAGCATTTT

d_gene: NA
j_gene: TRBJ1-2
abundance: NA
v_gene: TRBV5-8
CDR3aa: CASSPYTNYGYTF
CDR3nt: TGTGCCAGCAGCCCCTACACCAACTATGGCTACACCTTC

d_gene: TRBD1
j_gene: TRBJ1-2
abundance: NA
v_gene: TRBV5-8
CDR3aa: CASSIGTGGIDGYTF
CDR3nt: TGTGCCAGCAGCATCGGGACAGGGGGCATCGATGGCTACACCTTC

d_gene: TRBD1
j_gene: TRBJ1-2
abundance: NA
v_gene: TRBV18
CDR3aa: CASSPSRGQGLSVYTF
CDR3nt: TGTGCCAGCTCACCCTCTCGAGGACAGGGATTGAGCGTCTACACCTTC

d_gene: TRBD2
j_gene: TRBJ2-1
abundance: NA
v_gene: TRBV7-2
CDR3aa: CASSPWTSGALGNEQFF
CDR3nt: TGTGCCAGCAGCCCATGGACTAGCGGGGCCCTCGGCAATGAGCAGTTCTTC

d_gene: NA
j_gene: TRBJ1-1
abundance: once
v_gene: TRBV6-5
CDR3aa: CASSYLAGSNTEAFF
CDR3nt: TGTGCCAGCAGTTACCTCGCAGGGTCGAACACTGAAGCTTTCTTT

d_gene: NA
j_gene: TRBJ2-3
abundance: NA
v_gene: TRBV11-3
CDR3aa: CASSLESGASTDTQYF
CDR3nt: TGTGCCAGCAGCTTAGAATCAGGGGCGAGCACAGATACGCAGTATTTT

d_gene: NA
j_gene: TRBJ1-1
abundance: NA
v_gene: TRBV10-2
CDR3aa: CASKGGGRTEAFF
CDR3nt: TGCGCCTCAAAGGGGGGCGGGAGGACTGAAGCTTTCTTT

d_gene: NA
j_gene: TRBJ1-6
abundance: NA
v_gene: TRBV15
CDR3aa: CATRRSRRMGHNSPLHF
CDR3nt: TGTGCCACCAGACGTTCAAGGAGGATGGGGCATAATTCACCCCTCCACTTT

d_gene: NA
j_gene: TRBJ1-4
abundance: NA
v_gene: TRBV15
CDR3aa: CATSRPGATNEKLFF
CDR3nt: TGTGCCACCAGCAGGCCTGGAGCAACTAATGAAAAACTGTTTTTT

d_gene: NA
j_gene: TRBJ1-5
abundance: NA
v_gene: TRBV7-2
CDR3aa: CASSPQGQPQHF
CDR3nt: TGTGCCAGCAGCCCCCAGGGTCAGCCCCAGCATTTT

d_gene: TRBD1
j_gene: TRBJ1-2
abundance: NA
v_gene: TRBV7-2
CDR3aa: CASSLVFYRDSKYGYTF
CDR3nt: TGTGCCAGCAGCTTAGTCTTCTACCGGGACAGCAAATATGGCTACACCTTC

d_gene: NA
j_gene: TRBJ1-4
abundance: medium-sized
v_gene: TRBV7-2
CDR3aa: CASSRDSYNEKLFF
CDR3nt: TGTGCCAGCAGCCGTGACAGCTATAATGAAAAACTGTTTTTT

d_gene: NA
j_gene: TRBJ1-3
abundance: NA
v_gene: TRBV4-3
CDR3aa: CASSQGLSSGNTIYF
CDR3nt: TGCGCCAGCAGCCAAGGGCTGAGCTCTGGGAACACCATATATTTT

d_gene: NA
j_gene: TRBJ1-3
abundance: NA
v_gene: TRBV7-8
CDR3aa: CASSFPGEGNTIYF
CDR3nt: TGTGCCAGCAGCTTCCCAGGGGAGGGAAACACCATATATTTT

d_gene: TRBD1
j_gene: TRBJ1-1
abundance: few
v_gene: TRBV14
CDR3aa: CASSRTGGSTAFF
CDR3nt: TGTGCCAGCAGCCGGACAGGAGGTTCGACGGCTTTCTTT

d_gene: TRBD1
j_gene: TRBJ1-5
abundance: NA
v_gene: TRBV27
CDR3aa: CASRDRTDQPQHF
CDR3nt: TGTGCCAGCAGGGACAGGACGGATCAGCCCCAGCATTTT

d_gene: TRBD1
j_gene: TRBJ1-1
abundance: NA
v_gene: TRBV5-1
CDR3aa: CASSLTTGTVNTEAFF
CDR3nt: TGCGCCAGCAGCTTGACTACCGGGACAGTGAACACTGAAGCTTTCTTT

d_gene: NA
j_gene: TRBJ2-7
abundance: NA
v_gene: TRBV19
CDR3aa: CASSRRYVAEQYF
CDR3nt: TGTGCCAGTAGTCGGAGATACGTGGCCGAGCAGTACTTC

d_gene: NA
j_gene: TRBJ1-1
abundance: NA
v_gene: TRBV5-4
CDR3aa: CASSLVWEDTEAFF
CDR3nt: TGTGCCAGCAGCTTGGTATGGGAGGACACTGAAGCTTTCTTT

d_gene: NA
j_gene: TRBJ1-5
abundance: NA
v_gene: TRBV28
CDR3aa: CASRLGGDGPQHF
CDR3nt: TGTGCCAGCAGGCTGGGGGGCGACGGGCCCCAGCATTTT

d_gene: TRBD2
j_gene: TRBJ2-1
abundance: NA
v_gene: TRBV29-1
CDR3aa: CSVGFLAGTYNEQFF
CDR3nt: TGCAGCGTTGGCTTCCTAGCGGGAACCTACAATGAGCAGTTCTTC